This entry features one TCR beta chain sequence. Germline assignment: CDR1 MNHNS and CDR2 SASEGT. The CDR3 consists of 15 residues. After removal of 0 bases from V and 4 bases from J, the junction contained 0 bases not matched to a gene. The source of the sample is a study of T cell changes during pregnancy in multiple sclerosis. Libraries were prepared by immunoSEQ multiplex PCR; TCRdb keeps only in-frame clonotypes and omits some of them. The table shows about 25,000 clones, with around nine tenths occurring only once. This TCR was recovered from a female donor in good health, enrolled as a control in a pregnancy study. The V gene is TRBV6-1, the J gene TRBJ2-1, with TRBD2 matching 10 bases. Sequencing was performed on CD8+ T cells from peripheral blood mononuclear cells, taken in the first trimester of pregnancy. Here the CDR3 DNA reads TGTGCCAGCAGTGAAGCTAGCGGGGGGTACAATGAGCAGTTCTTC. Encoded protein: CASSEASGGYNEQFF.